This TCR beta chain emerged from a study of T cell repertoires in cytomegalovirus infection. General study results and limits: The study identified carriers of CMV plus the relevant HLA from cumulative public TCR beta family frequency.

One entry per CDR3 protein, called by TCRdb with MiXCR from the reads. The sample includes some 57,000 distinct CDR3 sequences, around 34% seen only once; the top ten take 65% to 80%. As to this clonotype: The antigen remains unidentified.

With 1 base removed from V and 4 bases from J, the gap between germline ends came to 1 base. The germline CDR1 and CDR2 sequences are SGHTA and FQGNSA. CDR3 size: 11 residues. The rearrangement links TRBV7-2 to TRBJ1-2; D unresolved. The source material was PBMCs, sequenced either directly or after in vitro stimulation (not recorded which). The receptor was isolated from a human donor in good health (CMV status not recorded). Some clones in this sample may be carry-over from other donors' samples. The CDR3 spells CASSLVYGYTF. CDR3 in DNA: TGTGCCAGCAGCTTAGTCTATGGCTACACCTTC.